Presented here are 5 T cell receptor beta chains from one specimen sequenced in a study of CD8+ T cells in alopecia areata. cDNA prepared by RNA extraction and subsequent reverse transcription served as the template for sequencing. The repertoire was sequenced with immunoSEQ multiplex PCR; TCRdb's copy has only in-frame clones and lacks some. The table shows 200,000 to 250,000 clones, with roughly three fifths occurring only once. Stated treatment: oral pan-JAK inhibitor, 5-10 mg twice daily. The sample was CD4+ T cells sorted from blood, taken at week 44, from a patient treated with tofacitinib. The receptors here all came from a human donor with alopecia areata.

CDR3 coding DNA: TGTGCCAGCTCACCGTACGGATCCTACGAGCAGTACTTC. This encodes CASSPYGSYEQYF. This chain joins TRBV18 and TRBJ2-7; D gene ambiguous. The CDR3 contains 13 residues. Between the trimmed V and J ends, which lost 3 bases and 1 base, there was a span of 7 bases. In germline, CDR1 is KGHSH, CDR2 LQKENI.

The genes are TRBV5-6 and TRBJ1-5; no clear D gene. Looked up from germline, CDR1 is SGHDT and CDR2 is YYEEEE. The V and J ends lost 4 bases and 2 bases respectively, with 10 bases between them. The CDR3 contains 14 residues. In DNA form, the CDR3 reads TGTGCCAGCAGCCCGCCTGGGGGCAATCAGCCCCAGCATTTT. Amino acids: CASSPPGGNQPQHF.

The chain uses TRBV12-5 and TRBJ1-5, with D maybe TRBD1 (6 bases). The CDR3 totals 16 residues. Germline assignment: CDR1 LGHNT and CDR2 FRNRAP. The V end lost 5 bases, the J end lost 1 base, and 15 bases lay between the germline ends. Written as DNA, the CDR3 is TGTGCTAGTGGTATTCGCTCAGGGGACAGCAATCAGCCCCAGCATTTT. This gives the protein CASGIRSGDSNQPQHF.

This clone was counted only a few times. The CDR3 coding sequence is TGCAGTCCCCTAGATATAGAGACCCAGTACTTC. Its protein product is CSPLDIETQYF. J is TRBJ2-5 and V is TRBV20-1; unclear D gene. The germline V gene encodes CDR1 DFQATT and CDR2 SNEGSKA (reference sequence). V was shortened by 8 bases and J by 4 bases, with 11 bases between the two germline ends. The CDR3 spans 11 residues.

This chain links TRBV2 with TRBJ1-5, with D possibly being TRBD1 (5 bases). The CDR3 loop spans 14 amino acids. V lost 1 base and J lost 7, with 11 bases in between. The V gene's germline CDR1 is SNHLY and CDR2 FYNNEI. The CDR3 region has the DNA TGTGCCAGCAGTGAAGGGGAGGGGTCCCAGCCCCAGCATTTT. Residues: CASSEGEGSQPQHF.